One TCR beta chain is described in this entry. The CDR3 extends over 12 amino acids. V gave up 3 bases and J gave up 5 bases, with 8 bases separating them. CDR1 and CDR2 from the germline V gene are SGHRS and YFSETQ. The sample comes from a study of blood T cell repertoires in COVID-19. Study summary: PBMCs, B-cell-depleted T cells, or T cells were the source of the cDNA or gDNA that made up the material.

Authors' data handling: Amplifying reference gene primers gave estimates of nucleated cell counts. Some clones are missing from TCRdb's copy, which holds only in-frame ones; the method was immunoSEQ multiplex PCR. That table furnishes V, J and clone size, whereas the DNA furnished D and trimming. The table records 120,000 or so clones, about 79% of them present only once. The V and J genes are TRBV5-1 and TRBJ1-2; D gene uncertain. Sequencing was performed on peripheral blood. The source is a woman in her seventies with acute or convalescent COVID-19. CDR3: CASSSESYGYTF. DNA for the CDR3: TGCGCCAGCAGCTCTGAGTCTTATGGCTACACCTTC.